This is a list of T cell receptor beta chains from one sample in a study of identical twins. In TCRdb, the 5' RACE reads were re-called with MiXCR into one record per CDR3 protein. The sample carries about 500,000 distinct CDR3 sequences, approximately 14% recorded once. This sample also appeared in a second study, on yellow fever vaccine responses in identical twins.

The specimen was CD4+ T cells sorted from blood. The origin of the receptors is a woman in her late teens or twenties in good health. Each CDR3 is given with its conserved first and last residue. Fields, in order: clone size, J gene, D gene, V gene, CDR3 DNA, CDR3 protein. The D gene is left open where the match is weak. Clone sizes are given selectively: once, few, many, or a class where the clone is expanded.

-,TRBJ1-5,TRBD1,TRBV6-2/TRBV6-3,TGTGCCAGCCGACAGGGTCGGTCCCAGCCCCAGCATTTT,CASRQGRSQPQHF
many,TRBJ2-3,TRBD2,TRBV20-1,TGCAGTGCTAGAACGACTAGCGGCACAGATACGCAGTATTTT,CSARTTSGTDTQYF
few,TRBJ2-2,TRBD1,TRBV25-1,TGTGCCAGCAGTTTTACAGGGGGCGCATCCGGGGAGCTGTTTTTT,CASSFTGGASGELFF
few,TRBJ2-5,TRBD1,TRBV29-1,TGCAGCGTTGGTCTAGCAGGGGGAGAGACCCAGTACTTC,CSVGLAGGETQYF
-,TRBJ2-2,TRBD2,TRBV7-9,TGTGCCAGCAGGAGACTAGCGGGGAACACCGGGGAGCTGTTTTTT,CASRRLAGNTGELFF
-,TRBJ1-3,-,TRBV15,TGTGCCACCAGCAGAGATAGAGGCACTGGAAACACCATATATTTT,CATSRDRGTGNTIYF
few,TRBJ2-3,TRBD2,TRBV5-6,TGTGCCAGCAGAACTAGCGGGGTCCCAGATACGCAGTATTTT,CASRTSGVPDTQYF
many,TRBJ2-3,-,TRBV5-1,TGCGCCAGCAGCTTGGAAGGGATCAGAACAGATACGCAGTATTTT,CASSLEGIRTDTQYF
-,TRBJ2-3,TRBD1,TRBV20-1,TGCAGTGCTAGAACCCGGGACAGGAGCACAGATACGCAGTATTTT,CSARTRDRSTDTQYF
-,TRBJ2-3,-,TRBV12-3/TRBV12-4,TGTGCCAGCAGTTTAGTGAGCGGGCTCGTGGATACGCAGTATTTT,CASSLVSGLVDTQYF
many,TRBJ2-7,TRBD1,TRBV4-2,TGTGCCAGCAGCCAAGTAGGACAGGGCTACGAGCAGTACTTC,CASSQVGQGYEQYF
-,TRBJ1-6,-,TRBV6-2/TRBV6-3,TGTGCCAGCATCAGATCGGGTCATAATTCACCCCTCCACTTT,CASIRSGHNSPLHF
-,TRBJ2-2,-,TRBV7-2,TGTGCCAGCAGATTGACAGCCGTTATACTCACCGGGGAGCTGTTTTTT,CASRLTAVILTGELFF
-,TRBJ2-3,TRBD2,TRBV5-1,TGCGCCAGCAGCCCAGGACTAGCGGGACTACGCGTCACAGATACGCAGTATTTT,CASSPGLAGLRVTDTQYF
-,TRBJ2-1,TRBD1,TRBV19,TGTGCCAGCAGCCGGGACAGGAGATACAATGAGCAGTTCTTC,CASSRDRRYNEQFF
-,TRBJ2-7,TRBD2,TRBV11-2,TGTGCCAGCAGCCCCGGCGGGAGAGGAGCAACGGGGGTGAACGAGCAGTACTTC,CASSPGGRGATGVNEQYF
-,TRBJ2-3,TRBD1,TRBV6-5,TGTGCCAGCAGTTACCAGGGGGCTAGCACAGATACGCAGTATTTT,CASSYQGASTDTQYF
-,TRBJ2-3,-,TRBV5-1,TGCGCCAGCAGCTTCGGGCGACGGACAGATACGCAGTATTTT,CASSFGRRTDTQYF
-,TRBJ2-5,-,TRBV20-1,TGCAGTGCTAGAGTCGGGGCAGAGGAGACCCAGTACTTC,CSARVGAEETQYF
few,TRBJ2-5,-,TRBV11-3,TGTGCCAGCAGCTCAGGACAGACTCATCAAGAGACCCAGTACTTC,CASSSGQTHQETQYF
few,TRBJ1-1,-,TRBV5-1,TGCGCCAGCAGCCCTAGAATTCAGGGCGAGACTGAAGCTTTCTTT,CASSPRIQGETEAFF
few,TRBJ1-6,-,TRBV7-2,TGTGCCAGCAGCTTAGCGATCAGAAATAATTCACCCCTCCACTTT,CASSLAIRNNSPLHF
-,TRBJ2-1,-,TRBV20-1,TGCAGTGCTCCCGAAGGCGGGTACAATGAGCAGTTCTTC,CSAPEGGYNEQFF
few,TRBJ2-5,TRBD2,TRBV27,TGTGCCAGCAAGTTGACTAGCGGGAGTTGGGAGACCCAGTACTTC,CASKLTSGSWETQYF
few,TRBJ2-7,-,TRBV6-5,TGTGCCAGCAGTTACTCGCCGGCCAGGGGTGACGAGCAGTACTTC,CASSYSPARGDEQYF
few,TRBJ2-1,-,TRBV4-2,TGTGCCAGCAGCCCCCTTCAAGGGGAGCAGTTCTTC,CASSPLQGEQFF
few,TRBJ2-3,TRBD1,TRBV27,TGTGCCAGCAGTTTACAGGTTAGGGGGCGACAGGGTCTCGGCACAGATACGCAGTATTTT,CASSLQVRGRQGLGTDTQYF
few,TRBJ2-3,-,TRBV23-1,TGCGCCAGCAGCACCATCCCTCCCCTGGGGTATGAGGCAGATACGCAGTATTTT,CASSTIPPLGYEADTQYF
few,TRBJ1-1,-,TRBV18,TGTGCCAGCTCACCAGTACAGGGTTTGTTCGCTGAAGCTTTCTTT,CASSPVQGLFAEAFF
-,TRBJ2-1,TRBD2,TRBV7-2,TGTGCCAGCAGCTCAGGACTAGCGGGGGGGCAAAATGAGCAGTTCTTC,CASSSGLAGGQNEQFF
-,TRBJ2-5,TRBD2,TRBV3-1,TGTGCCAGCAGAGCTAGCGGGGGGTCCCAAGAGACCCAGTACTTC,CASRASGGSQETQYF
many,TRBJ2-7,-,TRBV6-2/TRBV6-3,TGTGCCAGCAGGGCTTTCGGGGAGCAGTACTTC,CASRAFGEQYF
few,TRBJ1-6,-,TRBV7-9,TGTGCCAGCAGTCGATCAGGGGCCCGGAATTCACCCCTCCACTTT,CASSRSGARNSPLHF
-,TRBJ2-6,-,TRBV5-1,TGCGCCAGCAGCTTAACCAACAGGCCCTCTGGGGCCAACGTCCTGACTTTC,CASSLTNRPSGANVLTF
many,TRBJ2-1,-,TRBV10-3,TGTGCCATCAGCGGGGCCCTTTTAGGTCACAATGAGCAGTTCTTC,CAISGALLGHNEQFF